This T cell receptor (beta chain) was obtained from a study of T cell repertoires in cytomegalovirus infection. Study at large: Epitope selection comprised recently identified HLA-C-restricted CMV epitopes and well-studied HLA-B-restricted CMV epitopes. Regarding the study as a whole: Ex vivo responses were dominated by HLA-C-restricted CMV-specific TCR beta clonotypes.

In this sample, this clonotype turned up many times. Its target is unknown. From the reads, TCRdb called clonotypes with MiXCR, one entry per CDR3 protein. The table shows some 480,000 distinct CDR3 sequences, with 30% to 40% occurring only once. From germline, CDR1 is SGHVS and CDR2 FQNEAQ. V lost 3 bases, J lost 2 bases, and 0 bases stayed unmatched. This CDR3 is built from 14 residues. V and J are TRBV7-8 and TRBJ1-2, with 10 bases identical to TRBD1. This specimen was cultured PBMCs, taken from culture after CMV antigen stimulation. The receptor's source is a human donor in good health (CMV status not recorded). Some clones in this sample may be carry-over from other donors' samples. CDR3 DNA: TGTGCCAGCAGCTTGGACAGGGGGAACTATGGCTACACCTTC. Its protein product is CASSLDRGNYGYTF.